This TCR beta chain was found in a study of shared clonotypes between healthy human individuals. Note on this clone: Its antigen is not identified.

The assay used deep level. The repertoire was sequenced with immunoSEQ multiplex PCR; TCRdb's copy has only in-frame clones and lacks some. Of hundreds of thousands of clones listed, 70% to 80% were seen once; the top ten hold approximately 13%. Findings and limits, study-wide: Clonotype sharing among donors likely depends on sequencing depth.

The sample taken for sequencing was PBMCs. The source is a woman in her 40s in good health. Some clones in this sample may be carry-over from other donors' samples.

The CDR3 DNA sequence: TGCGCCAGCAGCCAAGATCGCGGGACCCAAGCTTTCTTT. Encoded protein: CASSQDRGTQAFF. The chain couples TRBV4-3 to TRBJ1-1; TRBD1 might be the D (5 bases). Germline CDR1 reads LGHNA; CDR2 reads YSLEER. The CDR3 is made up of 13 amino acids. Trimming shortened V by 0 bases and J by 9 bases, and 11 bases separated the two germline ends.